What follows are 13 T cell receptor beta chains derived from one specimen sequenced in a study of blood T cell repertoires in COVID-19. The protocol was immunoSEQ multiplex PCR, while the TCRdb copy is restricted to in-frame clones and leaves out a portion. The sample includes 350,000 to 500,000 clones, over 75% of them seen just once. Sample: PBMCs or T cells enriched from blood (not recorded which). All receptors derive from a woman aged 18-30 years who had been exposed to COVID-19.

V gene TRBV5-6 combines with J gene TRBJ2-7, with a tentative D call TRBD1 (6 bases). V was cut by 5 bases and J by 0 bases, with 15 bases left in between. The CDR3 is 15 residues long. Germline loops: CDR1 SGHDT, CDR2 YYEEEE. In nucleotides, the CDR3 is TGTGCCAGCAGACTTAGACAGGTATCCTCCTACGAGCAGTACTTC. Translating gives CASRLRQVSSYEQYF.

The chain uses TRBV4-1 and TRBJ2-7, with TRBD1 as a possible D gene (6 bases). The V gene lost 1 base and the J gene lost 5 bases, with 9 bases spanning the gap. Germline-derived CDR1 and CDR2 are MGHRA and YSYEKL. CDR3 length: 13 amino acids. The DNA for the CDR3 is TGCGCCAGCAGCCAAGTGGCAGGGGACGAGCAGTACTTC. Its translation is CASSQVAGDEQYF.

The chain uses TRBV29-1 and TRBJ2-7; 13 bases line up with TRBD2. The J segment lost 2 bases and the V segment lost 6 bases, leaving 7 bases of the junction unmatched. The CDR3 spans 15 residues. CDR1 is SQVTM and CDR2 is ANQGSEA in the germline V gene. Written as DNA, the CDR3 is TGCAGCGTGGGGACTAGCGGGACCCCCCCCTACGAGCAGTACTTC. This gives the protein CSVGTSGTPPYEQYF.

Written as DNA, the CDR3 is TGTGCCAGCTCACCACCTGGCAGCGCCTTTCGCTACTTC. Its protein is CASSPPGSAFRYF. V is TRBV18 and J is TRBJ2-5; D remains ambiguous. The V end lost 0 bases, the J end lost 14 bases, and 16 bases lay between the germline ends. The CDR3 has 13 amino acids. Germline assignment: CDR1 KGHSH and CDR2 LQKENI.

The CDR3 loop is CASSFPGQYDYGYTF. The DNA of the CDR3 is TGTGCCAGCAGTTTCCCTGGACAGTATGACTATGGCTACACCTTC. The chain combines TRBV28 with TRBJ1-2; TRBD1 might be the D (6 bases). V lost 3 bases and J 3 bases, leaving 14 bases between the germline ends. This CDR3 has 15 residues. Looked up from germline, CDR1 is MDHEN and CDR2 is SYDVKM.

This clone appeared a few times. The V gene is TRBV3-1 (or the pseudogene TRBV3-2), the J gene TRBJ1-6; 7 bases are a match to TRBD1. J was trimmed by 15 bases and V by 3 bases; bases with no gene match: 14. This CDR3 contains 15 residues. Germline V gene lookup returns CDR1 LGHDT and CDR2 YNNKEL (reference sequence). This CDR3 is CASSHHNRGSQDLHF. The CDR3 nucleotides are TGTGCCAGCAGCCACCATAACAGGGGCTCCCAGGACCTCCACTTT.

The rearrangement joins TRBV5-1 to TRBJ2-1, with TRBD2 matching 8 bases. The CDR3 is 14 residues long. Trimming took 0 bases from V and 6 from J; bases not matched to a gene: 2. Germline V CDR1 and CDR2: SGHRS, YFSETQ. The DNA of the CDR3 is TGCGCCAGCAGCTTGGCCGGGACTAGCAATGAGCAGTTCTTC. This gives the protein CASSLAGTSNEQFF.

V is TRBV10-3 and J is TRBJ1-5; 8 bases match TRBD1. Germline CDR1 reads ENHRY; CDR2 reads SYGVKD. V gave up 4 bases and J gave up 3 bases; unmatched junction bases: 5. This CDR3 comprises 15 residues. CDR3 DNA: TGTGCCATCAGTGTCGGGACAGGCGACAATCAGCCCCAGCATTTT. Translating gives CAISVGTGDNQPQHF.

This rearrangement joins TRBV7-9 to TRBJ1-2; 9 bases map to TRBD1. CDR1 is SEHNR and CDR2 is FQNEAQ in the germline V gene (reference sequence). The CDR3 is 15 residues long. V trimming: 3 bases; J trimming: 4 bases; junction bases outside the gene matches: 6. This CDR3 reads CASSFRTGATYGYTF. The CDR3 nucleotides are TGTGCCAGCAGCTTTAGGACAGGGGCGACCTATGGCTACACCTTC.

As DNA, the CDR3 is TGTGCCAGCAGTGACCTAGGTTTCGACTCTGGAAACACCATATATTTT. This codes for CASSDLGFDSGNTIYF. The rearrangement uses TRBV25-1 and TRBJ1-3; D is ambiguous. The CDR3 spans 16 residues. The germline CDR1 and CDR2 sequences are MGHDK and SYGVNS. With 3 bases removed from V and 0 bases from J, the gap between germline ends came to 12 bases.

This chain joins TRBV6-5 and TRBJ2-2, with 12 bases aligning to TRBD1. The CDR3 sequence is 14 residues long. Germline CDR1 and CDR2: MNHEY and SVGAGI. V was pared by 6 bases and J by 7 bases, with 3 bases of the junction left unmatched. The CDR3 bases are TGTGCCAGCAGAGGGACAGGGGGCGGCGGGGAGCTGTTTTTT. The encoded protein is CASRGTGGGGELFF.

The chain joins TRBV7-2 to TRBJ1-5, with 9 bases identical to TRBD1. The CDR3 has 16 amino acids. The germline CDR1 and CDR2 sequences are SGHTA and FQGNSA. Trimming took 5 bases from V and 6 from J; bases not matched to a gene: 11. The CDR3 DNA reads as TGTGCCAGCAGCCTTTCCCGGGACAGGGACGGTCAGCCCCAGCATTTT. Protein product: CASSLSRDRDGQPQHF.

The chain has TRBV3-1 (or the pseudogene TRBV3-2) and TRBJ2-5, with TRBD2 matching 8 bases. Germline values: CDR1 LGHDT, CDR2 YNNKEL (reference sequence). V gave up 4 bases and J gave up 4 bases; unmatched junction bases: 17. The CDR3 is 18 amino acids. The CDR3 reads CASSPQGAGVDWGETQYF. The CDR3 nucleotides are TGTGCCAGCAGCCCCCAAGGAGCGGGGGTTGACTGGGGAGAGACCCAGTACTTC.